The clone carrying this TCR beta chain was observed at least ten times. Its antigen is as yet unknown. Germline V gene data show CDR1 as SGDLS and CDR2 as YYNGEE. The V gene lost 0 bases and the J gene lost 9 bases, with 19 bases spanning the gap. This CDR3 is built from 16 residues. MiXCR was run by TCRdb on the 5' RACE reads, yielding one entry per CDR3 protein. The sample contains just over 350,000 distinct CDR3 sequences, approximately 15% of which appear only once. This sample is part of a study of T-cell memory formation after mild COVID-19. Overall study context: Across donors, TCR clusters were largely donor specific. Whole-study results and caveats: Clones contracting day 15 to 85 were balanced CD4/CD8; later expanders leaned CD4+. Prior to infection, memory already included some responding clones, suggesting cross-reactive memory joined. Mainly CM and EM harbored the contracting CD4+ clones; mainly EMRA harbored the CD8+ ones.

This TCR was sampled from a man in his late teens or twenties who had mild COVID-19 (a few samples of this study predate the infection). Cell type and time point are not known. Sequenced: PBMCs or a T cell subset sorted from them (not recorded which). V is TRBV9 and J is TRBJ2-1; TRBD2 might be the D (7 bases). CDR3 amino acids: CASSVAEWGPGGEQFF. CDR3 in DNA: TGTGCCAGCAGCGTAGCCGAGTGGGGGCCGGGAGGTGAGCAGTTCTTC.